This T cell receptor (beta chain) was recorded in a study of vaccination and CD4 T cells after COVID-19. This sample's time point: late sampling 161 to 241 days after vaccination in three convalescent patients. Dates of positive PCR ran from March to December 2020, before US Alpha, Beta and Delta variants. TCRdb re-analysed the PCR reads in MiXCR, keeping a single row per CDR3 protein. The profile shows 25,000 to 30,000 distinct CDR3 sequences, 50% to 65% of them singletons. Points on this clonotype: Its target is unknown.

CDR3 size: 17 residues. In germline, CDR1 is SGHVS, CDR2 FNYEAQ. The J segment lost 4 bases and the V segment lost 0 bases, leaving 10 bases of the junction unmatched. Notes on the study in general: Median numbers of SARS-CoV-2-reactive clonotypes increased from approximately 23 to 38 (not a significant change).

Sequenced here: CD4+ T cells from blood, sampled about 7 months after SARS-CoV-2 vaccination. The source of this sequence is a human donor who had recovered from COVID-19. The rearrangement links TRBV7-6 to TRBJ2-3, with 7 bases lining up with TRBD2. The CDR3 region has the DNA TGTGCCAGCAGCTTAGCGACCCGCGGGAGTTACTCAGATACGCAGTATTTT. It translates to CASSLATRGSYSDTQYF.